The source of this TCR beta chain is a study of T cell responses to AZD1222 COVID-19 vaccine. Overall study results and limits: Among AZD1222 vaccinees, only six or seven were seropositive at baseline. When two AZD1222 doses had been given, Spike-specific TCR breadth and depth rose.

Sequenced by immunoSEQ multiplex PCR; TCRdb stores in-frame clones only, minus some. This repertoire shows about 200,000 clones, 93% found once; its top ten account for 1%. Worth noting for this clone: As yet, its antigen is unknown.

The clonotype comes from an adult who received the AZD1222 COVID-19 vaccine. The sequences come from peripheral blood, collected 28 days after the second AZD1222 dose.

For the CDR3, the DNA is TGTGCCAGCAGCGAGTTGGAAGACACTGAAGCTTTCTTT. This codes for CASSELEDTEAFF. The rearrangement links TRBV3-1 (or the pseudogene TRBV3-2) to TRBJ1-1, with D hard to call. The germline CDR1 and CDR2 sequences are LGHDT and YNNKEL (reference sequence). With 5 bases removed from V and 3 bases from J, the gap between germline ends came to 10 bases. The CDR3 runs to 13 residues.